The entry below gives a single T cell receptor (beta chain) sequence along with its context. Profiled with immunoSEQ multiplex PCR; TCRdb holds only in-frame clones, not every one. The sample yields fewer than 200,000 clones, 86% seen once. The source of the sample is a study of cytomegalovirus exposure and HLA in healthy donors. Losses at the gene ends were 7 bases for V and 3 bases for J; bases not matched to a gene: 6. Looked up from germline, CDR1 is SGHDT and CDR2 is YYEEEE. CDR3 length equals 13 residues. V is TRBV5-6 and J is TRBJ2-7; 8 bases align to TRBD1. This receptor was identified in a woman younger than 35 in good health and CMV-seronegative. Sample: PBMCs. This CDR3 reads CASAGQEFYEQYF. The CDR3 DNA is TGTGCCAGCGCGGGACAGGAGTTCTACGAGCAGTACTTC. Full variable domain (outside the CDR3, taken from reference TRBV5-6 and TRBJ2-7): DAGVTQSPTHLIKTRGQQVTLRCSPKSGHDTVSWYQQALGQGPQFIFQYYEEEERQRGNFPDRFSGHQFPNYSSELNVNALLLGDSALYLCASAGQEFYEQYFGPGTRLTVT.